This T cell receptor beta chain is drawn from a study of beta chain features in type 1 diabetes. A word on this clone: No antigen is known for it.

Findings and limits, study-wide: All four CD4+ subsets of Type 1 diabetes patients contained TCRB CDR3s that were moderately but significantly shorter. VDJ junctions in type 1 diabetes patients carried more deletions and fewer insertions. A greater similarity of naive, central memory and Treg TCRB repertoires was seen among patients than among healthy donors.

Sequencing targeted expressed TCRB transcripts, as all isolated RNA had been reverse transcribed. The data were produced by immunoSEQ multiplex PCR, yet TCRdb's version contains in-frame clones alone and is incomplete. The sample lists some 700,000 clones; 10% to 15% were seen once. CDR1 and CDR2 (germline): GTSNPN, SVGIG (reference sequence). The CDR3 loop spans 14 amino acids. Trimming pared 3 bases from V and 4 bases from J, leaving 15 bases between. Sequenced input: naive CD4+ T cells from blood. This receptor was taken from a man in his late teens or twenties with type 1 diabetes. The chain combines TRBV30 with TRBJ1-2; D may be TRBD1 (5 bases). CDR3 bases: TGTGCCTGGAGGGTTAGCGGGACCATCTATGGCTACACCTTC. Its protein product is CAWRVSGTIYGYTF.